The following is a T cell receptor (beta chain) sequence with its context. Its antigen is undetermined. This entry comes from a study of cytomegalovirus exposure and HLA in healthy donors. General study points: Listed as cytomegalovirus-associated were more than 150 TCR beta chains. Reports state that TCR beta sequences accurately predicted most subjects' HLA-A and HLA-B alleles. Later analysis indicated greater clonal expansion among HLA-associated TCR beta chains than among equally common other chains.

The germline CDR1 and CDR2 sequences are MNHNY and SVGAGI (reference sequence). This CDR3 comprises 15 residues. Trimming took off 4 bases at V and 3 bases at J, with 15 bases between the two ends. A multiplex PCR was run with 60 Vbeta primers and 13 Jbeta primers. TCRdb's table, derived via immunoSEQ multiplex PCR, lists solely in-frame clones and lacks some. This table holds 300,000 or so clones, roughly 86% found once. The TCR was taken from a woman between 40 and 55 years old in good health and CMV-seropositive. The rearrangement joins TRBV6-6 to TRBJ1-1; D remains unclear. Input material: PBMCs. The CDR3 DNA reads TGTGCCAGCAGTTTCCAAGAGCCCCCCCACACTGAAGCTTTCTTT. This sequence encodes CASSFQEPPHTEAFF.